This entry features one TCR beta chain sequence. This clonotype was observed many times. Its antigen is not yet known. No per-base quality is available; no much larger clone lies one base away. This sample's time point label indicates: newly diagnosed GD, antithyroid drugs for less than 3 months. For both TCR sequencing and RNA sequencing, RNA was extracted from PBMCs using TRIzol. The diagnosis of Graves' disease followed American Thyroid Association guidelines. Patients were recruited from an endocrinology department in Xi'an, China. Each patient gave around 9 milliliters of peripheral blood, collected in an EDTA anticoagulant tube. Ficoll Paque Plus density gradient separation was used to isolate PBMCs, and no further T cell sorting was done. An Agilent 2100 Bioanalyzer and agarose gel were used to check RNA quality, while a NanoDrop 2000 measured RNA concentration. Library construction relied on multiplex PCR. Sequencing was performed on an Illumina HiSeq 4000. TCR beta libraries were built with iRepertoire HTBI primers and Arm-PCR amplification of CDR3 regions. Before sequencing, the PCR products underwent gel purification. Concerning the study's data processing: Gene usage analysis of CDR3 amino acid clonotypes used the 62 TRBV and more than 13 TRBJ segments found across samples. COPE and FqMerger were used to merge the filtered high-quality paired reads into contigs. BLAST was used to align contigs to the IMGT TRBV, TRBD and TRBJ reference genes, and CDR3 was defined following IMGT. Clonotypes above 0.1% frequency were classified as highly expanded clones. Shannon entropy served as the measure of repertoire diversity, while the Gini coefficient captured V-J evenness. A clonotype found in more than one individual was treated as public. In TCRdb, the public reads were trimmed at Q25 with fastp and aligned with MiXCR, with productive beta chains retained. One record per CDR3 amino acid sequence lists the most common genes and DNA. In this record, the V and J calls reflect TCRdb's handling and not the investigators' own analysis. Within this sample are 350,000 to 500,000 distinct CDR3 sequences, with about 17% of them counted one time only. Together, the top ten hold about 10% of the sample.

The data stem from a study of regulatory T cells in long-lasting Graves disease (dated by TCRdb to the early 2020s). In the study overall: Patients with newly diagnosed Graves' disease had been on antithyroid drugs for under 3 months. Peripheral blood TCR sequencing and RNA sequencing compared persistent Graves' disease patients with newly diagnosed Graves' disease patients. The study was registered as a clinical trial and conducted in China. TCR sequencing covered 13 persistent and some 20 newly diagnosed Graves' disease patients, around 35 samples in total.

A distance of 12 bases separates the germline ends of V and J, which lose 2 bases and 4 bases respectively. Sequences SGHRS (CDR1) and YFSETQ (CDR2) are obtained from the germline V gene. The CDR3 contains 14 residues, cysteine and phenylalanine counted. The read is trimmed to its CDR3 DNA, 42 bases read in frame from base 1. On the study overall, not on this receptor specifically: Sequencing and analysis were restricted to the TCR beta chain. Because the primary lesion, thyroid tissue, could not be accessed, the study looked at peripheral blood alone. The authors noted that the small sample size was a limitation that may lower accuracy. A larger number of public clonotypes was shared among persistent patients (fewer than 3,000) than among newly diagnosed patients (approximately 1,000). Compared with newly diagnosed patients, persistent Graves' disease patients had lower TCR Shannon entropy and fewer highly expanded clones, which suggests clonal expansion. TRBV28, TRBJ1-2 and TRBJ2-5 were preferentially used in persistent disease, while TRBV20-1 and TRBJ2-1 were favored in newly diagnosed disease.

This sample also belongs to another study, concerning T cells in Graves' hyperthyroidism and ophthalmopathy. From the second report: Graves' hyperthyroidism was defined as stable when no progression to ophthalmopathy occurred over 18 months of follow-up. Hyperthyroidism patients were newly diagnosed, had a disease duration of under 2 months, and were aged 18 to 65 years. Exclusion was applied to patients with uncontrolled infections, other autoimmune diseases, pregnancy or lactation. Clinical symptoms, serum thyroxine and TRAb, thyroid ultrasound, and orbital computed tomography formed the basis for the diagnoses. A first-round RT-PCR of the TCR CDR3 used the HTBI primer set with the Qiagen OneStep RT-PCR kit. Most expanded thyroid clonotypes (frequency above 0.001) were also found in blood, which suggests that blood repertoires may mirror thyroid immune responses. In cross-validation, a model built on a 13 V-J signature told ophthalmopathy apart from stable hyperthyroidism with 85% to 90% sensitivity and roughly 81% specificity, and in testing the same model reached 80%/75%. In validation, progression to ophthalmopathy was predicted by the model with nearly 71% sensitivity and under 85% specificity, a median of roughly six months before onset. A discovery cohort of fewer than 110 patients, 43 with Graves' ophthalmopathy and fewer than 65 with stable Graves' hyperthyroidism, was used to find distinguishing TCR V-J signatures. Prospective prediction of ophthalmopathy was tested in an independent validation cohort of 18 hyperthyroidism patients and some 17 patients who later progressed to ophthalmopathy. The 90 or so discovery patients were randomly split 7:3 into training and test sets. Thyroid tissue and blood T-cell repertoires from roughly 6 Graves' hyperthyroidism patients were also compared in the study. After sampling, hyperthyroidism patients received methimazole starting at 30 mg daily, and ophthalmopathy patients received high-dose intravenous methylprednisolone. The libraries were constructed in a second round of multiplex PCR and then size-selected and purified. The libraries were sequenced on an Illumina HiSeq2000 using paired-end 100 bp reads. SOAPnuke was used to process the raw data, removing reads that contained adapters or uncalled bases, had a mean Phred below 15, or lacked an exact match to the constant primer or identifier. COPE v1.2.5 was used to merge high-quality paired reads, and clonotypes were defined as unique nucleotide sequences. MiTCR v1.1 was used to align clonotypes to the IMGT TRBV, TRBD and TRBJ reference segments. The analysis included only V-J combinations with a frequency above 0.0001, which together covered 99% to 99.2% of the repertoires. A TCS score was defined as the ratio between F50 (clonal expansion) and ExV (chaos), using BLOSUM62-based TCRdist between CDR3 peptides within each V-J. Welch's t-statistics and random forest reduced roughly 530 V-J features to roughly 13, which were used in a naive Bayes classifier (R e1071). Sample size was not statistically predetermined, and investigators were not blinded to group allocation. The paper describes TCR Vbeta CDR3 sequencing of some 130 peripheral blood samples, made up of around 41 ophthalmopathy patients, approximately 76 hyperthyroidism patients and some 17 progressor patients.

This chain joins TRBV5-1 to TRBJ1-1; a confident D gene designation cannot be given. The sequences come from peripheral blood mononuclear cells (PBMCs), collected at new diagnosis, from a patient treated with antithyroid drugs. The sequence was collected from a woman aged 25-40 years with Graves disease. Donor details come from another sample of the same person, matched by shared clones. The nucleotide sequence reads as follows: TGCGCCAGCAGCTTCCTCGGATGGGGCACTGAAGCTTTCTTT. Its amino acids are CASSFLGWGTEAFF.